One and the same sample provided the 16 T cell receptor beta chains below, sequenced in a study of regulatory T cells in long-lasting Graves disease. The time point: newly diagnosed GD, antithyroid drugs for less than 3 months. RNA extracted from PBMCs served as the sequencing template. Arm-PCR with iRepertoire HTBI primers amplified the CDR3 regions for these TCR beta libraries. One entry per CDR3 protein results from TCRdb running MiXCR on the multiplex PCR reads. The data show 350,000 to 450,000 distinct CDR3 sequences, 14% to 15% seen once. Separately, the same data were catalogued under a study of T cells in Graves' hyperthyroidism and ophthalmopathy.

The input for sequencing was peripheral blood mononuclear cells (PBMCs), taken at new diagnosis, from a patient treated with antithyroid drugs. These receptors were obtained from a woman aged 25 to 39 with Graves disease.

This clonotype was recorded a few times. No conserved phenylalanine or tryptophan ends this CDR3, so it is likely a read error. CDR3 bases: TGTGCTAGCAGCTCCTCTCAGGATGGGGAGACCCAGTACTCC. This gives the protein CASSSSQDGETQYS. The V call is TRBV7-7, the J call TRBJ2-5; D not certain. Germline V CDR1 and CDR2: SSHAT, FNYEAQ (reference sequence). The CDR3 covers 14 residues.

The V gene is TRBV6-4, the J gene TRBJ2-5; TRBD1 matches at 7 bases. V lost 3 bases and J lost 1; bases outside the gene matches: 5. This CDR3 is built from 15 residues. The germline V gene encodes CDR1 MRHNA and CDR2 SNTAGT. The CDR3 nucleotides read TGTGCCAGCAGTGAGGTGGCAGGGGGCCAAGAGACCCAGTACTTC. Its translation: CASSEVAGGQETQYF.

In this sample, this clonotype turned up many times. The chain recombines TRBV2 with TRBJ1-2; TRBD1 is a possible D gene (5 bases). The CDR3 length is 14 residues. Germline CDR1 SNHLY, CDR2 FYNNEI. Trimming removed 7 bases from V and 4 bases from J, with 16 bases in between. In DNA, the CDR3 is TGTGCCAGCAACCCACCGGACACCATCTATGGCTACACCTTC. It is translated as CASNPPDTIYGYTF.

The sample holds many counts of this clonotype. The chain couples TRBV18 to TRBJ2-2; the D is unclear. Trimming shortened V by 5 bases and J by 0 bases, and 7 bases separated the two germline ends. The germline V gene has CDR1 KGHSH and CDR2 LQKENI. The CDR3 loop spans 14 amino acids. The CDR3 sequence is CASSSFANTGELFF. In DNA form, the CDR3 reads TGTGCCAGCTCATCGTTCGCGAACACCGGGGAGCTGTTTTTT.

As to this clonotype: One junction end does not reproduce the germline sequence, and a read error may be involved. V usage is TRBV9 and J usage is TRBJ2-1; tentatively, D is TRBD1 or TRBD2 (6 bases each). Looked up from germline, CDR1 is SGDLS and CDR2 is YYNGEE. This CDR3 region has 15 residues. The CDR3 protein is CASGVGGPAGNEQFF. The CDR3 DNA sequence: TGTGCCAGCGGCGTAGGGGGGCCCGCAGGGAATGAGCAGTTCTTC. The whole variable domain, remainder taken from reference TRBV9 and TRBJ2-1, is DSGVTQTPKHLITATGQRVTLRCSPRSGDLSVYWYQQSLDQGLQFLIQYYNGEERAKGNILERFSAQQFPDLHSELNLSSLELGDSALYFCASGVGGPAGNEQFFGPGTRLTVL.

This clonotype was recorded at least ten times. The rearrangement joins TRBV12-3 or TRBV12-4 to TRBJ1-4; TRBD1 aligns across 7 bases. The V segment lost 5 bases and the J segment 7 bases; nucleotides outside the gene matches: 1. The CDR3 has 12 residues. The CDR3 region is CASSRDSEKLFF. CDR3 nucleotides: TGTGCCAGCAGTCGGGACAGTGAAAAACTGTTTTTT.

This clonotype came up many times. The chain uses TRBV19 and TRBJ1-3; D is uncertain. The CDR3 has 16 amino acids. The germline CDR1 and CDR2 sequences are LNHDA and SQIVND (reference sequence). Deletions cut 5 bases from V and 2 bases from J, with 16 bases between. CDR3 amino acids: CASSRDITVAGNTIYF. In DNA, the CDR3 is TGTGCCAGTAGTCGAGATATCACAGTTGCTGGAAACACCATATATTTT.

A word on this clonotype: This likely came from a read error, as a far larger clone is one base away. The CDR3 coding sequence is TGTGCCTCGAGGGCACAGGGAGTTGAGACCCAGTACTTC. Amino acid sequence: CASRAQGVETQYF. V usage is TRBV30 and J usage is TRBJ2-1; maybe TRBD1 (6 bases). TRBJ2-5 matches the DNA end more closely, so the J call is doubtful. The CDR3 runs to 13 residues. Germline CDR1 and CDR2: GTSNPN and SVGIG (reference sequence).

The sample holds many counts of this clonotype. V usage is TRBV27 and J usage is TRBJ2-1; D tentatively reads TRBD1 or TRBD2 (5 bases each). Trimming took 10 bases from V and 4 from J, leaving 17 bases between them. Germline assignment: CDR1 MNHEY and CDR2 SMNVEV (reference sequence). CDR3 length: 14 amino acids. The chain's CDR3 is CAISRGEPYNEQFF. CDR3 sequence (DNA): TGTGCCATCTCACGGGGCGAACCATACAATGAGCAGTTCTTC.

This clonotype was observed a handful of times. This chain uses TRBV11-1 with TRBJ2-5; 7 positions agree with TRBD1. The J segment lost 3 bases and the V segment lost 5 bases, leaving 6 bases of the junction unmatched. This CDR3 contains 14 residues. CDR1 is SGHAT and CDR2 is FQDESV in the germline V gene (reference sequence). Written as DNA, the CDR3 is TGTGCCAGCAGCACCTGGACAGGCGAAGAGACCCAGTACTTC. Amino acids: CASSTWTGEETQYF. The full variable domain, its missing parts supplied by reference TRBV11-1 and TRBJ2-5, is EAEVAQSPRYKITEKSQAVAFWCDPISGHATLYWYRQILGQGPELLVQFQDESVVDDSQLPKDRFSAERLKGVDSTLKIQPAELGDSAMYLCASSTWTGEETQYFGPGTRLLVL.

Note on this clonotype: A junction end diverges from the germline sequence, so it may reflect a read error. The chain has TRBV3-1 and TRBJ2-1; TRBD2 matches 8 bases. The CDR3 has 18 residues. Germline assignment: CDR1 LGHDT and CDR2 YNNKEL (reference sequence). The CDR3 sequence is CASTRRGGSSGSYNKQFF. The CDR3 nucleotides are TGTGCCAGCACCCGGAGGGGCGGGAGCAGCGGGAGTTACAATAAGCAGTTCTTC.

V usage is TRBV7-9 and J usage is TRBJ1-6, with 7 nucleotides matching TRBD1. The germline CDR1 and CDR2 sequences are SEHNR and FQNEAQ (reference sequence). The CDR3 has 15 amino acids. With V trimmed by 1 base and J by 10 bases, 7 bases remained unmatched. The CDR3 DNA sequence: TGTGCCAGCAGCTTAGTCCAGGGGGAAGGGTCACCCCTCCACTTT. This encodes CASSLVQGEGSPLHF. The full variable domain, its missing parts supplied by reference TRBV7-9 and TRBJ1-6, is DTGVSQNPRHKITKRGQNVTFRCDPISEHNRLYWYRQTLGQGPEFLTYFQNEAQLEKSRLLSDRFSAERPKGSFSTLEIQRTEQGDSAMYLCASSLVQGEGSPLHFGNGTRLTVT.

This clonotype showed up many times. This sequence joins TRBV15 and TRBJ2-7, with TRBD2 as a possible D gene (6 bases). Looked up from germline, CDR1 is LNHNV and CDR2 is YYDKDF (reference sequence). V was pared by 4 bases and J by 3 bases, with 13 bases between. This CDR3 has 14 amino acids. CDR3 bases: TGTGCCACCAGCACACTAGCCCCAAACTACGAGCAGTACTTC. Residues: CATSTLAPNYEQYF.

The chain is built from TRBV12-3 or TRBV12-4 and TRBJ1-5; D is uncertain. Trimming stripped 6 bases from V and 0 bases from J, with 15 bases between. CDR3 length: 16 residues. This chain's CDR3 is CASSWRVPSSNQPQHF. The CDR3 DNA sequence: TGTGCCAGCAGCTGGCGGGTGCCATCTAGCAATCAGCCCCAGCATTTT.

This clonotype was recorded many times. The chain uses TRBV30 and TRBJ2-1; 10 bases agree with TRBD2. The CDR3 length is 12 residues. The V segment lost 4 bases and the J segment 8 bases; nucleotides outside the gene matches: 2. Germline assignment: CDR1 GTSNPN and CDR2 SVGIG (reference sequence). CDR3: CAWKSGRDEQFF. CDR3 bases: TGTGCCTGGAAGAGCGGGAGGGATGAGCAGTTCTTC. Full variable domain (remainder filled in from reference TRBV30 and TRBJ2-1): SQTIHQWPATLVQPVGSPLSLECTVEGTSNPNLYWYRQAAGRGLQLLFYSVGIGQISSEVPQNLSASRPQDRQFILSSKKLLLSDSGFYLCAWKSGRDEQFFGPGTRLTVL.

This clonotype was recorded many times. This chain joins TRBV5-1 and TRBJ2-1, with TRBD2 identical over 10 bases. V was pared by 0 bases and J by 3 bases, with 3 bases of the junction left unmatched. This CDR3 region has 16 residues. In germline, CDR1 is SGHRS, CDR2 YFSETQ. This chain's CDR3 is CASSLEASGGYNEQFF. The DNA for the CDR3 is TGCGCCAGCAGCTTGGAGGCTAGCGGGGGCTACAATGAGCAGTTCTTC.